The 30 T cell receptor beta chains presented below share a single source sample, sequenced in a study of T cell responses to AZD1222 COVID-19 vaccine. The repertoire was sequenced with immunoSEQ multiplex PCR; TCRdb's copy has only in-frame clones and lacks some. The top ten hold roughly 7.2% of the sample, which has about 130,000 clones, about nine tenths seen once. The starting material was peripheral blood, obtained on day 0 of AZD1222 vaccination. The origin of the receptors is an adult in good health.

The J gene is TRBJ2-3, the V gene TRBV4-1, with D hard to call. The CDR3 is 14 residues long. Germline CDR1 MGHRA, CDR2 YSYEKL. The V and J ends lost 1 base and 2 bases respectively, with 7 bases between them. The CDR3 loop reads CASSQVDLTDTQYF. The CDR3 region has the DNA TGCGCCAGCAGCCAAGTGGATCTCACAGATACGCAGTATTTT.

V is TRBV6-2 or TRBV6-3 and J is TRBJ1-2, with a possible D match to TRBD1 (6 bases). The CDR3 loop spans 14 amino acids. The germline V and J ends were trimmed by 2 bases and 8 bases, with 15 bases remaining between them. Germline CDR1 is MNHEY and CDR2 is SVGEGT. In DNA form, the CDR3 reads TGTGCCAGCAGTTACGGGGGCCGCTCCGAGGGCTACACCTTC. This gives the protein CASSYGGRSEGYTF.

The DNA of the CDR3 is TGTGCCACCAGCGGTGACTTAGACTTCGAGCAGTACTTC. It is translated as CATSGDLDFEQYF. The chain uses TRBV24-1 and TRBJ2-7; no reliable D call. V was cut by 7 bases and J by 6 bases, with 15 bases left in between. There are 13 residues in the CDR3. Germline V lookup: CDR1 KGHDR, CDR2 SFDVKD.

The chain links TRBV6-1 to TRBJ1-2, with a possible D match to TRBD1 (6 bases). Deletions cut 2 bases from V and 1 base from J, with 14 bases between. Germline assignment: CDR1 MNHNS and CDR2 SASEGT. This CDR3 has 16 residues. The CDR3 bases are TGTGCCAGCAGTGAATTTAGGGGGGTACTTAACTATGGCTACACCTTC. It yields the protein CASSEFRGVLNYGYTF.

The rearrangement joins TRBV6-5 to TRBJ1-1, with a possible D match to TRBD1 (5 bases). This CDR3 is built from 13 residues. Germline V gene lookup returns CDR1 MNHEY and CDR2 SVGAGI. The V and J ends lost 3 bases and 2 bases respectively, with 7 bases between them. CDR3 protein: CASSYTGNTEAFF. CDR3 sequence (DNA): TGTGCCAGCAGTTATACAGGAAACACTGAAGCTTTCTTT.

V gene TRBV30 combines with J gene TRBJ2-3; no clear D. Trimming pared 4 bases from V and 6 bases from J, leaving 8 bases between. Germline V gene lookup returns CDR1 GTSNPN and CDR2 SVGIG (reference sequence). This CDR3 has 11 amino acids. CDR3: CAWTDGDTQYF. In DNA, the CDR3 is TGTGCCTGGACGGACGGCGATACGCAGTATTTT.

V gene TRBV11-2 combines with J gene TRBJ2-5; no clear D gene. The CDR3 has 12 residues. In germline, CDR1 is SGHAT, CDR2 FQNNGV. The V gene lost 4 bases and the J gene lost 2 bases, with 5 bases spanning the gap. The CDR3 sequence is CASSYWQETQYF. The CDR3, as DNA: TGTGCCAGCAGCTATTGGCAAGAGACCCAGTACTTC.

This clone has just a few counts. Other DNA sequences within the sample encode an identical CDR3. This chain links TRBV13 with TRBJ1-2; weak D call: TRBD1 (6 bases). CDR1 is PRHDT, CDR2 FYEKMQ, per germline (reference sequence). The V end lost 0 bases, the J end lost 4 bases, and 15 bases lay between the germline ends. The CDR3 sequence is 16 residues long. CDR3 loop: CASSLGRSRGGYGYTF. For the CDR3, the DNA is TGTGCCAGCAGCTTAGGCCGTAGTCGAGGGGGCTATGGCTACACCTTC.

This chain joins TRBV19 and TRBJ2-1, with 10 nucleotides matching TRBD2. J lost 0 bases, V lost 3 bases, and 8 bases had no gene match. CDR3 length: 18 amino acids. Germline loops: CDR1 LNHDA, CDR2 SQIVND (reference sequence). Here the CDR3 DNA reads TGTGCCAGTAGTATCCCCTCTAGCGGGGGTCGCTCCTACAATGAGCAGTTCTTC. As protein: CASSIPSSGGRSYNEQFF.

The chain uses TRBV14 and TRBJ1-2; 7 bases map to TRBD1. Germline values: CDR1 SGHDN, CDR2 FVKESK. V lost 2 bases and J lost 3; bases outside the gene matches: 6. The CDR3 spans 15 residues. DNA for the CDR3: TGTGCCAGCAGCCAACAACAGGGGAGATACTATGGCTACACCTTC. Amino acid sequence: CASSQQQGRYYGYTF. Full variable domain (missing parts from reference TRBV14 and TRBJ1-2): EAGVTQFPSHSVIEKGQTVTLRCDPISGHDNLYWYRRVMGKEIKFLLHFVKESKQDESGMPNNRFLAERTGGTYSTLKVQPAELEDSGVYFCASSQQQGRYYGYTFGSGTRLTVV.

The chain uses TRBV2 and TRBJ2-1; 9 bases are shared with TRBD1. The CDR3 loop spans 17 amino acids. Germline CDR1 reads SNHLY; CDR2 reads FYNNEI. Unmatched junction bases numbered 13, after V lost 6 bases and J lost 4 bases. The CDR3 DNA reads as TGTGCCAGCAGCGCTCGACAGGGGGACAGGGCTTACAATGAGCAGTTCTTC. It specifies CASSARQGDRAYNEQFF.

CDR3 protein: CASTSPTGHEQYF. CDR3 sequence (DNA): TGTGCCAGCACTAGCCCGACCGGGCACGAGCAGTACTTC. This chain links TRBV28 with TRBJ2-7; D possibly corresponds to TRBD2 (5 bases). Germline CDR1 is MDHEN and CDR2 is SYDVKM. V was trimmed by 7 bases and J by 5 bases, leaving 15 bases between them. The CDR3 contains 13 residues.

This sequence joins TRBV6-6 and TRBJ1-2; TRBD1 matches at 10 bases. V was clipped by 2 bases and J by 8 bases; unmatched bases: 2. Germline CDR1 and CDR2: MNHNY and SVGAGI (reference sequence). This CDR3 has 13 residues. CDR3 in DNA: TGTGCCAGCAGTTACGGGACAGGGGCCGGCTACACCTTC. Protein: CASSYGTGAGYTF.

The chain uses TRBV5-6 and TRBJ1-1; D unclear. Germline assignment: CDR1 SGHDT and CDR2 YYEEEE. CDR3 length: 12 residues. V was pared by 2 bases and J by 0 bases, with 2 bases between. CDR3 protein: CASSFLNTEAFF. The CDR3 nucleotides read TGTGCCAGCAGCTTCCTGAACACTGAAGCTTTCTTT.

This chain connects TRBV3-1 (or the pseudogene TRBV3-2) to TRBJ1-1; no clear D gene. CDR1 and CDR2 from the germline V gene are LGHDT and YNNKEL (reference sequence). V lost 2 bases and J lost 1, with 8 bases in between. The CDR3 has 14 amino acids. CDR3 in amino acids: CASSQRESNTEAFF. In DNA form, the CDR3 reads TGTGCCAGCAGCCAACGGGAGTCGAACACTGAAGCTTTCTTT.

The CDR3 here is CASTNRRQAGNTIYF. CDR3 DNA: TGTGCCAGCACTAACAGACGGCAGGCTGGAAACACCATATATTTT. The chain combines TRBV2 with TRBJ1-3; D gene unclear. Deletions cut 7 bases from V and 2 bases from J, with 15 bases between. This CDR3 has 15 residues. CDR1 and CDR2 from the germline V gene are SNHLY and FYNNEI.

This sequence joins TRBV18 and TRBJ2-1; D ambiguous. V lost 1 base and J lost 0, with 7 bases in between. Germline V gene sequence: CDR1 KGHSH, CDR2 LQKENI. CDR3 length equals 15 residues. The DNA of the CDR3 is TGTGCCAGCTCACCACTTCCAAGCTCCTACAATGAGCAGTTCTTC. Its translation is CASSPLPSSYNEQFF.

The chain is built from TRBV15 and TRBJ1-3, with 9 bases identical to TRBD1. There are 17 residues in the CDR3. Trimming at V came to 1 base and at J to 4 bases, leaving 8 bases not matched to a gene. CDR1 is LNHNV and CDR2 is YYDKDF in the germline V gene (reference sequence). CDR3 bases: TGTGCCACCAGCAGAGGCGTACGGACAGGGGAAGGAAACACCATATATTTT. Its translation is CATSRGVRTGEGNTIYF.

J is TRBJ2-6 and V is TRBV11-2; no definite D call. This CDR3 spans 17 amino acids. Germline CDR1 and CDR2: SGHAT and FQNNGV. Trimming took off 5 bases at V and 0 bases at J, with 14 bases between the two ends. The CDR3 loop reads CASSPRTLSSGANVLTF. DNA for the CDR3: TGTGCCAGCAGCCCCAGGACCCTAAGCTCTGGGGCCAACGTCCTGACTTTC. Full variable domain (remainder filled in from reference TRBV11-2 and TRBJ2-6): EAGVAQSPRYKIIEKRQSVAFWCNPISGHATLYWYQQILGQGPKLLIQFQNNGVVDDSQLPKDRFSAERLKGVDSTLKIQPAKLEDSAVYLCASSPRTLSSGANVLTFGAGSRLTVL.

In this sample, this clone turned up once. This chain links TRBV13 with TRBJ1-2, with TRBD1 as a possible D gene (6 bases). CDR1 is PRHDT and CDR2 is FYEKMQ in the germline V gene (reference sequence). Trimming left V 0 bases short and J 7 bases short, with 15 bases between. This CDR3 contains 15 residues. The CDR3 spells CASSLGDRDTVGYTF. DNA of the CDR3: TGTGCCAGCAGCTTAGGGGACCGGGACACGGTTGGCTACACCTTC. The full variable domain, in which reference TRBV13 and TRBJ1-2 provide the parts outside the CDR3, is AAGVIQSPRHLIKEKRETATLKCYPIPRHDTVYWYQQGPGQDPQFLISFYEKMQSDKGSIPDRFSAQQFSDYHSELNMSSLELGDSALYFCASSLGDRDTVGYTFGSGTRLTVV.

The rearrangement links TRBV12-3 or TRBV12-4 to TRBJ1-5, with TRBD1 matching over 7 bases. The J segment lost 16 bases and the V segment lost 5 bases, leaving 14 bases of the junction unmatched. The CDR3 totals 13 residues. The CDR3 sequence: CASSLRDLTGLHF. The CDR3 nucleotides read TGTGCCAGCAGTCTTCGTGACTTGACAGGGCTTCATTTT.

The chain combines TRBV4-3 with TRBJ2-7, with D maybe TRBD1 (5 bases). Germline loops: CDR1 LGHNA, CDR2 YSLEER. CDR3 length: 13 residues. Trimming left V 6 bases short and J 6 bases short, with 15 bases between. The CDR3 region has the DNA TGCGCCAGCAGTCCTACAGAAGGGGTCGAGCAGTACTTC. Amino acids: CASSPTEGVEQYF.

The genes are TRBV5-6 and TRBJ2-1; 7 bases fit TRBD2. This CDR3 spans 13 amino acids. The germline V gene has CDR1 SGHDT and CDR2 YYEEEE. Germline trimming cut 3 bases from V and 5 bases from J; bases unmatched to any gene: 2. The CDR3 protein is CASSYGLDNEQFF. In DNA form, the CDR3 reads TGTGCCAGCAGCTACGGACTAGACAATGAGCAGTTCTTC.

The chain employs TRBV7-9 and TRBJ2-5, with TRBD1 identical over 12 bases. V shed 5 bases, J shed 5 bases, and the junction held 12 bases outside the gene matches. The length of the CDR3 is 17 residues. CDR1 and CDR2 from the germline V gene are SEHNR and FQNEAQ (reference sequence). CDR3 nucleotide sequence: TGTGCCAGCAGCCCGCACCGGGACAGGGGGCGGGATGAGACCCAGTACTTC. It codes for CASSPHRDRGRDETQYF. Using reference TRBV7-9 and TRBJ2-5 for the parts outside the CDR3, the full variable domain is DTGVSQNPRHKITKRGQNVTFRCDPISEHNRLYWYRQTLGQGPEFLTYFQNEAQLEKSRLLSDRFSAERPKGSFSTLEIQRTEQGDSAMYLCASSPHRDRGRDETQYFGPGTRLLVL.

The chain links TRBV28 to TRBJ1-1; TRBD1 matches at 8 bases. The ends lost 3 bases at V and 2 bases at J; junction bases unmatched: 8. The CDR3 is 16 residues long. Germline V gives CDR1 MDHEN, CDR2 SYDVKM. CDR3 coding DNA: TGTGCCAGCAGTTTCCCGGACAGGGTGATCAACACTGAAGCTTTCTTT. This gives the protein CASSFPDRVINTEAFF.

There are a few counts of this clone. This rearrangement joins TRBV14 to TRBJ1-6; D remains unclear. Deletions cut 3 bases from V and 5 bases from J, with 11 bases between. The length of the CDR3 is 15 residues. Looked up from germline, CDR1 is SGHDN and CDR2 is FVKESK. CDR3 in amino acids: CASSHLKGNNSPLHF. The CDR3 bases are TGTGCCAGCAGCCACCTTAAGGGAAATAATTCACCCCTCCACTTT.

The V and J genes are TRBV4-3 and TRBJ1-1; D is perhaps TRBD1 (5 bases). CDR1 and CDR2 (germline): LGHNA, YSLEER. V was cut by 4 bases and J by 8 bases, with 14 bases left in between. The CDR3 spans 13 residues. The DNA of the CDR3 is TGCGCCAGCAGCCCGCAAGACAGATTGGAAGCTTTCTTT. This codes for CASSPQDRLEAFF.

The chain is built from TRBV6-1 and TRBJ1-6, with a tentative D call TRBD1 (5 bases). The CDR3 is 15 residues long. Germline V gene lookup returns CDR1 MNHNS and CDR2 SASEGT. V was pared by 2 bases and J by 6 bases, with 11 bases between. The CDR3 sequence: CASSELGQVNSPLHF. The DNA for the CDR3 is TGTGCCAGCAGTGAACTGGGGCAGGTTAATTCACCCCTCCACTTT.

This rearrangement joins TRBV2 to TRBJ1-1; 7 positions match TRBD1. Trimming removed 6 bases from V and 1 base from J; junction bases left unmatched: 11. This CDR3 region has 16 residues. Germline V CDR1 and CDR2: SNHLY, FYNNEI. The CDR3 DNA sequence: TGTGCCAGCAGGGCAGGGGGGGCACAAGGGAACACTGAAGCTTTCTTT. Translating gives CASRAGGAQGNTEAFF.

This chain connects TRBV5-5 to TRBJ2-1; maybe TRBD1 (6 bases). The CDR3 contains 15 residues. CDR1 and CDR2 (germline): SGHKS, YYEKEE (reference sequence). Trimming cost V 3 bases and J 8 bases, with 18 bases left between them. CDR3 in DNA: TGTGCCAGCAGCTCTCTCGCGTCAGGGGCCGATGAGCAGTTCTTC. Translated: CASSSLASGADEQFF.